This T cell receptor beta chain emerged from a study of blood T cell repertoires in COVID-19. Study information: The samples span acute and convalescent COVID-19 from the United States, Italy and Spain.

The CDR3 totals 12 residues. V was clipped by 6 bases and J by 9 bases, with 12 bases between them. Method: immunoSEQ multiplex PCR; TCRdb's copy keeps in-frame clones and lacks some. The table shows more than 70,000 clones, with 86% occurring only once. This TCR came from a woman over 75 in a cohort sampled during active or convalescent COVID-19. Sequencing was carried out using peripheral blood. V usage is TRBV12-3 or TRBV12-4 and J usage is TRBJ2-1; D perhaps matches TRBD2 (5 bases). In DNA, the CDR3 is TGTGCCAGCAGAGCACTAGTGTCTGAGCAGTTCTTC. This translates into CASRALVSEQFF.